The rows below give T cell receptor beta chains drawn from one sample of a study of cytomegalovirus exposure and HLA in healthy donors. Method: immunoSEQ multiplex PCR; TCRdb's copy keeps in-frame clones and lacks some. Of about 140,000 clones in the sample, about 86% are singletons; the top ten hold 4% to 6.5%. Sequenced material: PBMCs. The receptors derive from a woman aged 30 to 39 in good health and CMV-seronegative. Both conserved end residues are part of each CDR3. Each record gives: CDR3 protein, CDR3 DNA, clone size, V gene, J gene, D gene. D genes are given only for firm matches. The size of a clone is reported for some rows only, either as once, few or many, or as a class for expanded clones.

cdr3_aa: CASSILGGGQPQHF
cdr3_nt: TGTGCCAGTAGTATTTTAGGGGGAGGGCAGCCCCAGCATTTT
clone_size: .
v_call: TRBV19
j_call: TRBJ1-5
d_call: .

cdr3_aa: CASSQTELSYEQYF
cdr3_nt: TGCGCCAGCAGTCAAACAGAGCTCTCCTACGAGCAGTACTTC
clone_size: .
v_call: TRBV23-1
j_call: TRBJ2-7
d_call: .

cdr3_aa: CASTRDRRGDEQYF
cdr3_nt: TGTGCCAGCACGCGGGACCGTAGAGGGGACGAGCAGTACTTC
clone_size: .
v_call: TRBV2
j_call: TRBJ2-7
d_call: .

cdr3_aa: CASSLGGGRAYNEQFF
cdr3_nt: TGTGCCAGCAGCTTAGGAGGCGGGAGGGCCTACAATGAGCAGTTCTTC
clone_size: .
v_call: TRBV13
j_call: TRBJ2-1
d_call: TRBD2

cdr3_aa: CASSLVEAGGTNEQFF
cdr3_nt: TGTGCCAGCTCACTAGTCGAGGCGGGGGGAACGAATGAGCAGTTCTTC
clone_size: .
v_call: TRBV18
j_call: TRBJ2-1
d_call: TRBD2

cdr3_aa: CASSFLQASNQPQHF
cdr3_nt: TGTGCCAGCAGCTTCTTACAGGCAAGTAACCAGCCCCAGCATTTT
clone_size: once
v_call: TRBV28
j_call: TRBJ1-5
d_call: .

cdr3_aa: CASSFLASGGAGDTQYF
cdr3_nt: TGTGCCAGCAGCTTCCTCGCCAGCGGGGGGGCCGGAGATACGCAGTATTTT
clone_size: .
v_call: TRBV7-2
j_call: TRBJ2-3
d_call: TRBD2

cdr3_aa: CASRLILEGGGYGYTF
cdr3_nt: TGTGCCAGCAGGCTTATATTGGAGGGCGGGGGATATGGCTACACCTTC
clone_size: .
v_call: TRBV28
j_call: TRBJ1-2
d_call: .

cdr3_aa: CAWSRGLDTEAFF
cdr3_nt: TGTGCCTGGAGCCGGGGTTTGGACACTGAAGCTTTCTTT
clone_size: .
v_call: TRBV30
j_call: TRBJ1-1
d_call: .

cdr3_aa: CASGRREAKNIQYF
cdr3_nt: TGTGCCAGCGGTCGGAGAGAGGCCAAAAACATTCAGTACTTC
clone_size: .
v_call: TRBV6-5
j_call: TRBJ2-4
d_call: .

cdr3_aa: CASSSLTGAGEQYF
cdr3_nt: TGTGCCAGCAGTTCGCTGACAGGGGCAGGGGAGCAGTACTTC
clone_size: .
v_call: TRBV28
j_call: TRBJ2-5
d_call: TRBD1

cdr3_aa: CASSGRNEKLFF
cdr3_nt: TGTGCCAGCAGCGGCAGAAATGAAAAACTGTTTTTT
clone_size: .
v_call: TRBV9
j_call: TRBJ1-4
d_call: .

cdr3_aa: CASSLMIRGYTEAFF
cdr3_nt: TGTGCCAGCAGCTTGATGATCAGGGGGTACACTGAAGCTTTCTTT
clone_size: once
v_call: TRBV5-5
j_call: TRBJ1-1
d_call: TRBD1

cdr3_aa: CALGTGRESYNEQFF
cdr3_nt: TGTGCCCTTGGGACAGGCCGGGAATCATACAATGAGCAGTTCTTC
clone_size: .
v_call: TRBV7-9
j_call: TRBJ2-1
d_call: TRBD1

cdr3_aa: CASSYSPRQGPETQYF
cdr3_nt: TGTGCCAGCAGTTACTCTCCCCGACAGGGTCCAGAGACCCAGTACTTC
clone_size: once
v_call: TRBV6-6
j_call: TRBJ2-5
d_call: TRBD1

cdr3_aa: CASSDGQGAFEQYF
cdr3_nt: TGTGCCAGCAGCGACGGACAGGGGGCGTTTGAGCAGTACTTC
clone_size: .
v_call: TRBV2
j_call: TRBJ2-5
d_call: TRBD1

cdr3_aa: CASSYDWTADYGYTF
cdr3_nt: TGTGCCAGCAGTTACGATTGGACAGCGGACTATGGCTACACCTTC
clone_size: once
v_call: TRBV28
j_call: TRBJ1-2
d_call: .

cdr3_aa: CASSLGMLAGEVDEQFF
cdr3_nt: TGTGCCAGCAGCTTAGGAATGCTAGCGGGAGAGGTTGATGAGCAGTTCTTC
clone_size: .
v_call: TRBV7-2
j_call: TRBJ2-1
d_call: TRBD2

cdr3_aa: CASSQDTAVNTGELFF
cdr3_nt: TGCGCCAGCAGCCAAGATACAGCGGTTAACACCGGGGAGCTGTTTTTT
clone_size: .
v_call: TRBV4-3
j_call: TRBJ2-2
d_call: .

cdr3_aa: CASSNGGGSYIQYF
cdr3_nt: TGTGCCAGCAGCAACGGGGGTGGGTCGTACATTCAGTACTTC
clone_size: .
v_call: TRBV7-2
j_call: TRBJ2-4
d_call: .

cdr3_aa: CASVGIRGNYGYTF
cdr3_nt: TGTGCCAGCGTGGGAATCAGGGGAAACTATGGCTACACCTTC
clone_size: .
v_call: TRBV2
j_call: TRBJ1-2
d_call: .

cdr3_aa: CASSYNSPTNEKLFF
cdr3_nt: TGTGCCAGCAGTTACAATTCTCCCACTAATGAAAAACTGTTTTTT
clone_size: .
v_call: TRBV6-7
j_call: TRBJ1-4
d_call: .

cdr3_aa: CASSLGGGAGEQYF
cdr3_nt: TGTGCCAGCAGCTTGGGAGGCGGGGCTGGCGAGCAGTACTTC
clone_size: .
v_call: TRBV5-5
j_call: TRBJ2-7
d_call: .

cdr3_aa: CASRIVSWTPNTEAFF
cdr3_nt: TGTGCCAGCAGGATAGTCTCTTGGACACCTAACACTGAAGCTTTCTTT
clone_size: .
v_call: TRBV28
j_call: TRBJ1-1
d_call: .

cdr3_aa: CASSYNALGGGGYTF
cdr3_nt: TGTGCCAGCAGTTACAACGCGCTGGGCGGAGGCGGCTACACCTTC
clone_size: .
v_call: TRBV6-5
j_call: TRBJ1-2
d_call: .

cdr3_aa: CASSTTRLDEQFF
cdr3_nt: TGTGCCAGCAGCACGACTAGGCTGGATGAGCAGTTCTTC
clone_size: .
v_call: TRBV7-3
j_call: TRBJ2-1
d_call: .

cdr3_aa: CASGLLSSDAGRGRPGELFF
cdr3_nt: TGTGCTAGTGGTTTGTTGTCCTCGGACGCTGGCAGGGGCCGGCCCGGGGAGCTGTTTTTT
clone_size: .
v_call: TRBV12-5
j_call: TRBJ2-2
d_call: .

cdr3_aa: CASTTGGNTEAFF
cdr3_nt: TGTGCCAGTACAACAGGGGGGAACACTGAAGCTTTCTTT
clone_size: .
v_call: TRBV19
j_call: TRBJ1-1
d_call: TRBD1

cdr3_aa: CASSHLGASSYNEQFF
cdr3_nt: TGTGCCAGCAGTCACCTTGGGGCGAGCTCCTACAATGAGCAGTTCTTC
clone_size: .
v_call: TRBV28
j_call: TRBJ2-1
d_call: .

cdr3_aa: CASSERGYNQPQHF
cdr3_nt: TGTGCCAGCAGTGAAAGAGGGTACAATCAGCCCCAGCATTTT
clone_size: .
v_call: TRBV2
j_call: TRBJ1-5
d_call: .

cdr3_aa: CSVVASALAEQFF
cdr3_nt: TGCAGCGTTGTGGCTAGCGCCCTCGCTGAGCAGTTCTTC
clone_size: .
v_call: TRBV29-1
j_call: TRBJ2-1
d_call: .

cdr3_aa: CASSSTGTEHGYTF
cdr3_nt: TGTGCCAGCTCATCGACCGGGACAGAGCATGGCTACACCTTC
clone_size: .
v_call: TRBV18
j_call: TRBJ1-2
d_call: TRBD1

cdr3_aa: CASSLAYLAGQTQYF
cdr3_nt: TGTGCCAGCAGCTTAGCCTATCTAGCGGGACAGACCCAGTACTTC
clone_size: .
v_call: TRBV7-2
j_call: TRBJ2-5
d_call: TRBD2

cdr3_aa: CASSSYAQGATEAFF
cdr3_nt: TGTGCCAGCAGTTCATACGCACAGGGGGCTACTGAAGCTTTCTTT
clone_size: .
v_call: TRBV2
j_call: TRBJ1-1
d_call: TRBD1

cdr3_aa: CASLAAGDLYEQYF
cdr3_nt: TGTGCCAGCTTGGCAGCGGGCGACCTCTACGAGCAGTACTTC
clone_size: .
v_call: TRBV25-1
j_call: TRBJ2-7
d_call: .

cdr3_aa: CASSQAPDSYEQYF
cdr3_nt: TGTGCCAGCAGCCAAGCCCCAGACTCCTACGAGCAGTACTTC
clone_size: few
v_call: TRBV4-2
j_call: TRBJ2-7
d_call: .

cdr3_aa: CATSRDLGSSYEQYF
cdr3_nt: TGTGCCACCAGCAGAGATTTGGGCAGTTCCTACGAGCAGTACTTC
clone_size: .
v_call: TRBV15
j_call: TRBJ2-7
d_call: .

cdr3_aa: CASSIGREQYF
cdr3_nt: TGTGCCAGTAGTATTGGCCGCGAGCAGTACTTC
clone_size: .
v_call: TRBV19
j_call: TRBJ2-7
d_call: .

cdr3_aa: CASSSQGNGYTF
cdr3_nt: TGTGCCAGCAGTTCCCAGGGGAATGGCTACACCTTC
clone_size: .
v_call: TRBV27
j_call: TRBJ1-2
d_call: .